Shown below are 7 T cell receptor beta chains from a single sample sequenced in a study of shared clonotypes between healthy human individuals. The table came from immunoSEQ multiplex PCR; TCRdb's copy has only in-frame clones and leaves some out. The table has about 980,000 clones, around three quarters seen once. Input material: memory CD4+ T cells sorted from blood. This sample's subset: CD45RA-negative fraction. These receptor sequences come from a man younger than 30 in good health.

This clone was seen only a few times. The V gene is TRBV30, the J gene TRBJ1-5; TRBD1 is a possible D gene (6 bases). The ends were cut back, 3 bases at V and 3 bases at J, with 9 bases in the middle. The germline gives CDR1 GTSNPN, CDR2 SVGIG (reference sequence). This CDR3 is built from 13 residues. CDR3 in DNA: TGTGCCTGGAGATCAGGGGTCAATCAGCCCCAGCATTTT. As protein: CAWRSGVNQPQHF.

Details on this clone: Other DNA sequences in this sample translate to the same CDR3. This chain's CDR3 is CASSLGPGNTEAFF. Here the CDR3 DNA reads TGTGCCAGCAGCTTAGGGCCGGGGAACACTGAAGCTTTCTTT. This chain uses TRBV7-9 with TRBJ1-1, with D uncertain. V was pared by 1 base and J by 1 base, with 7 bases between. Germline V gene sequence: CDR1 SEHNR, CDR2 FQNEAQ (reference sequence). This CDR3 is built from 14 residues. Complete variable domain (other parts from reference TRBV7-9 and TRBJ1-1): DTGVSQNPRHKITKRGQNVTFRCDPISEHNRLYWYRQTLGQGPEFLTYFQNEAQLEKSRLLSDRFSAERPKGSFSTLEIQRTEQGDSAMYLCASSLGPGNTEAFFGQGTRLTVV.

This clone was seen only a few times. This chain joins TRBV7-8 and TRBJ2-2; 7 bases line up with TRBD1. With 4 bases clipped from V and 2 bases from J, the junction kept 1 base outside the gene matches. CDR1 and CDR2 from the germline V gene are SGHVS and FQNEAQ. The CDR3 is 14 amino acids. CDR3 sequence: CASSWTGNTGELFF. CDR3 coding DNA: TGTGCCAGCAGCTGGACAGGAAACACCGGGGAGCTGTTTTTT.

CDR3 region: CASSLTRGYYGYTF. In nucleotides, the CDR3 is TGTGCCAGTAGTTTAACCAGGGGATATTATGGCTACACCTTC. The rearrangement links TRBV19 to TRBJ1-2; TRBD1 is a possible D gene (6 bases). This CDR3 contains 14 residues. Germline lookup yields CDR1 LNHDA and CDR2 SQIVND (reference sequence). V was pared by 5 bases and J by 5 bases, with 15 bases between.

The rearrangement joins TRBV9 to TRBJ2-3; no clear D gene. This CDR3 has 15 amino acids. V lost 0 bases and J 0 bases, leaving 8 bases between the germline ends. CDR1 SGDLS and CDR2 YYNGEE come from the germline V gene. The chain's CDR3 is CASSVDWYSTDTQYF. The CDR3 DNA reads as TGTGCCAGCAGCGTAGATTGGTATAGCACAGATACGCAGTATTTT.

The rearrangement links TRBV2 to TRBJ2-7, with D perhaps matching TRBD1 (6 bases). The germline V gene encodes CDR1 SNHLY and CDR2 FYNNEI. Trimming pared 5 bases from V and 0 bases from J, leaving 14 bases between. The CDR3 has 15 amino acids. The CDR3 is CASSKFRDISYEQYF. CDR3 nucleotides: TGTGCCAGCAGTAAATTCCGGGACATCTCCTACGAGCAGTACTTC.

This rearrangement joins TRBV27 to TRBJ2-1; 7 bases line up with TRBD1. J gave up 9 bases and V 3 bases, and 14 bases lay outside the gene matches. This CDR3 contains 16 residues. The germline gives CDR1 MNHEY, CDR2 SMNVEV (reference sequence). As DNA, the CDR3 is TGTGCCAGCAGTTTCGACGAAGGGGGCGTAGTAGGTGAGCAGTTCTTC. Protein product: CASSFDEGGVVGEQFF.